The subject of this entry is one T cell receptor beta chain. TCRdb recomputed calls from the RT-PCR reads with MiXCR, one row per CDR3 protein. The sample lists 190,000 or so distinct CDR3 sequences, roughly two fifths occurring once. The CDR3 is 13 amino acids. V gave up 8 bases and J gave up 9 bases, with 19 bases separating them. Per germline, CDR1 MNHEY and CDR2 SVGEGT. These data belong to a study of patients and donors after allogeneic stem cell transplantation. The sample taken for sequencing was blood, either unsorted or a sorted T cell fraction (not recorded which). The source of this sequence is a human donor who was either an allogeneic HSCT recipient or a stem cell or donor lymphocyte infusion donor (not recorded which). It is not recorded whose cells these are; they may come from a transplant donor. This chain links TRBV6-2 or TRBV6-3 with TRBJ1-1; D gene unclear. As DNA, the CDR3 is TGTGCCAGCGTAAGGGCAGGCAATTCTAAAGCTTTCTTT. Translating it yields CASVRAGNSKAFF.